Listed below are T cell receptor beta chains from one sample, sequenced in a study of blood T cell repertoires in COVID-19. The table came from immunoSEQ multiplex PCR; TCRdb's copy has only in-frame clones and leaves some out. Counted here are some 40,000 clones, about 82% occurring once; the ten biggest clones make up 38%. The sequenced sample consisted of peripheral blood. These receptors originate from a man older than 75 with active or convalescent COVID-19. CDR3s include the opening cysteine and the closing phenylalanine or tryptophan. D genes are given only for firm matches. Part of the rows lack a size; the others show once, few, many or a class for expanded clones.

abundance: once
j_gene: TRBJ2-2
v_gene: TRBV6-5
d_gene: TRBD2
CDR3aa: CASRTSGTYTGELFF
CDR3nt: TGTGCCAGCCGGACTAGCGGGACATACACCGGGGAGCTGTTTTTT

abundance: -
j_gene: TRBJ2-5
v_gene: TRBV7-6
d_gene: -
CDR3aa: CASRGTWRETQYF
CDR3nt: TGTGCCAGCAGGGGGACTTGGCGGGAGACCCAGTACTTC

abundance: -
j_gene: TRBJ2-5
v_gene: TRBV9
d_gene: TRBD1
CDR3aa: CASSVEGQGAPRETQYF
CDR3nt: TGTGCCAGCAGCGTAGAGGGGCAGGGGGCTCCCCGGGAGACCCAGTACTTC

abundance: -
j_gene: TRBJ1-1
v_gene: TRBV2
d_gene: -
CDR3aa: CASSRDTDTEAFF
CDR3nt: TGTGCCAGCAGTCGGGACACTGACACTGAAGCTTTCTTT

abundance: -
j_gene: TRBJ2-3
v_gene: TRBV7-2
d_gene: -
CDR3aa: CASSFREDTQYF
CDR3nt: TGTGCCAGCAGCTTTCGGGAAGATACGCAGTATTTT

abundance: -
j_gene: TRBJ2-6
v_gene: TRBV7-8
d_gene: -
CDR3aa: CASSSYRFSGANVLTF
CDR3nt: TGTGCCAGCAGCTCCTACAGGTTCTCTGGGGCCAACGTCCTGACTTTC

abundance: -
j_gene: TRBJ2-7
v_gene: TRBV14
d_gene: -
CDR3aa: CASSPFADTNSYEQYF
CDR3nt: TGTGCCAGCAGCCCTTTCGCGGACACCAACTCCTACGAGCAGTACTTC

abundance: -
j_gene: TRBJ2-7
v_gene: TRBV27
d_gene: TRBD1
CDR3aa: CASSGTGVEQYF
CDR3nt: TGTGCCAGCAGCGGGACAGGGGTCGAGCAGTACTTC

abundance: -
j_gene: TRBJ1-2
v_gene: TRBV24-1
d_gene: TRBD1
CDR3aa: CATSDDRDRGRGYTF
CDR3nt: TGTGCCACCAGTGACGACCGGGACAGGGGCAGGGGCTACACCTTC

abundance: -
j_gene: TRBJ2-2
v_gene: TRBV5-4
d_gene: TRBD1
CDR3aa: CASSRTGVGGELFF
CDR3nt: TGTGCCAGCAGCAGAACAGGGGTGGGCGGGGAGCTGTTTTTT

abundance: -
j_gene: TRBJ1-2
v_gene: TRBV11-2
d_gene: TRBD1
CDR3aa: CASSEAGTGYYGYTF
CDR3nt: TGTGCCAGCAGCGAAGCCGGGACAGGGTACTATGGCTACACCTTC

abundance: -
j_gene: TRBJ2-2
v_gene: TRBV4-1
d_gene: TRBD1
CDR3aa: CASSQATGSGELFF
CDR3nt: TGCGCCAGCAGCCAGGCGACAGGGTCCGGGGAGCTGTTTTTT

abundance: few
j_gene: TRBJ1-1
v_gene: TRBV19
d_gene: -
CDR3aa: CASSISGITEAFF
CDR3nt: TGTGCCAGTAGTATATCGGGTATCACTGAAGCTTTCTTT

abundance: few
j_gene: TRBJ1-2
v_gene: TRBV28
d_gene: -
CDR3aa: CASSLQGRANYGYTF
CDR3nt: TGTGCCAGCAGTTTACAGGGGAGAGCTAACTATGGCTACACCTTC

abundance: once
j_gene: TRBJ1-3
v_gene: TRBV3-1/TRBV3-2
d_gene: -
CDR3aa: CASSQVLYGGAGNTIYF
CDR3nt: TGTGCCAGCAGCCAAGTTTTATACGGGGGAGCAGGAAACACCATATATTTT

abundance: -
j_gene: TRBJ2-5
v_gene: TRBV2
d_gene: TRBD2
CDR3aa: CASSRLLAGVETQYF
CDR3nt: TGTGCCAGCAGTCGACTACTAGCGGGGGTGGAGACCCAGTACTTC

abundance: -
j_gene: TRBJ1-1
v_gene: TRBV12-3/TRBV12-4
d_gene: -
CDR3aa: CASSPTRIEAFF
CDR3nt: TGTGCCAGCAGTCCCACCAGGATAGAAGCTTTCTTT

abundance: few
j_gene: TRBJ2-7
v_gene: TRBV5-1
d_gene: -
CDR3aa: CASSVGQTSSYEQYF
CDR3nt: TGCGCCAGCAGCGTCGGACAGACGAGCTCCTACGAGCAGTACTTC

abundance: -
j_gene: TRBJ2-7
v_gene: TRBV2
d_gene: TRBD1
CDR3aa: CASREQGVLSEQYF
CDR3nt: TGTGCCAGCAGAGAACAGGGGGTACTCTCCGAGCAGTACTTC

abundance: -
j_gene: TRBJ1-2
v_gene: TRBV7-2
d_gene: -
CDR3aa: CASSLFSQANYGYTF
CDR3nt: TGTGCCAGCAGCTTATTTTCCCAGGCAAACTATGGCTACACCTTC

abundance: -
j_gene: TRBJ2-3
v_gene: TRBV5-6
d_gene: TRBD1
CDR3aa: CASREGQITDTQYF
CDR3nt: TGTGCCAGCAGAGAGGGACAGATCACAGATACGCAGTATTTT

abundance: -
j_gene: TRBJ2-7
v_gene: TRBV9
d_gene: TRBD1
CDR3aa: CASSVGGTGSSYEQYF
CDR3nt: TGTGCCAGCAGCGTAGGGGGGACAGGGAGCTCCTACGAGCAGTACTTC

abundance: -
j_gene: TRBJ2-7
v_gene: TRBV11-3
d_gene: TRBD1
CDR3aa: CASSLSGGEQYF
CDR3nt: TGTGCCAGCAGCTTATCAGGGGGCGAGCAGTACTTC

abundance: few
j_gene: TRBJ1-2
v_gene: TRBV28
d_gene: TRBD1
CDR3aa: CASSPTGNYGYTF
CDR3nt: TGTGCCAGCAGCCCGACAGGGAACTATGGCTACACCTTC

abundance: -
j_gene: TRBJ2-5
v_gene: TRBV5-1
d_gene: -
CDR3aa: CASRPQGNSQETQYF
CDR3nt: TGCGCCAGCCGCCCGCAGGGTAACTCCCAAGAGACCCAGTACTTC

abundance: -
j_gene: TRBJ1-2
v_gene: TRBV29-1
d_gene: -
CDR3aa: CSVPPGVGEPNYGYTF
CDR3nt: TGCAGCGTACCCCCCGGGGTGGGTGAACCGAACTATGGCTACACCTTC

abundance: -
j_gene: TRBJ1-1
v_gene: TRBV10-3
d_gene: -
CDR3aa: CAISGGPGANTEAFF
CDR3nt: TGTGCCATCAGTGGCGGTCCTGGTGCGAACACTGAAGCTTTCTTT

abundance: -
j_gene: TRBJ1-1
v_gene: TRBV2
d_gene: -
CDR3aa: CASERSGGRTEAFF
CDR3nt: TGTGCCAGCGAGCGATCGGGGGGCCGCACTGAAGCTTTCTTT

abundance: few
j_gene: TRBJ2-7
v_gene: TRBV28
d_gene: -
CDR3aa: CASSLANSGYEQYF
CDR3nt: TGTGCCAGCAGTTTAGCCAATAGCGGTTACGAGCAGTACTTC

abundance: -
j_gene: TRBJ2-2
v_gene: TRBV11-3
d_gene: -
CDR3aa: CASSRDMAGELFF
CDR3nt: TGTGCCAGCAGCCGCGACATGGCCGGGGAGCTGTTTTTT

abundance: once
j_gene: TRBJ1-2
v_gene: TRBV2
d_gene: TRBD1
CDR3aa: CASRAGQEYGYTF
CDR3nt: TGTGCCAGCAGAGCAGGACAGGAGTATGGCTACACCTTC

abundance: -
j_gene: TRBJ2-7
v_gene: TRBV9
d_gene: TRBD1
CDR3aa: CASSISGTGPSSSYEQYF
CDR3nt: TGTGCCAGCAGCATATCCGGGACAGGGCCCTCCTCCTCCTACGAGCAGTACTTC

abundance: -
j_gene: TRBJ2-7
v_gene: TRBV6-2/TRBV6-3
d_gene: -
CDR3aa: CASSYSKGVHYEQYF
CDR3nt: TGTGCCAGCAGTTACTCGAAAGGAGTCCACTACGAGCAGTACTTC

abundance: -
j_gene: TRBJ1-3
v_gene: TRBV5-6
d_gene: TRBD1
CDR3aa: CASSWTGRSGNTIYF
CDR3nt: TGTGCCAGCAGCTGGACAGGGCGCTCTGGAAACACCATATATTTT

abundance: -
j_gene: TRBJ2-7
v_gene: TRBV27
d_gene: TRBD1
CDR3aa: CASRDRTGGVEQYF
CDR3nt: TGTGCCAGCCGAGACCGGACAGGGGGTGTGGAGCAGTACTTC

abundance: -
j_gene: TRBJ2-1
v_gene: TRBV24-1
d_gene: -
CDR3aa: CATSEGGTSEQFF
CDR3nt: TGTGCCACCAGTGAGGGCGGGACCAGTGAGCAGTTCTTC

abundance: -
j_gene: TRBJ2-4
v_gene: TRBV3-1/TRBV3-2
d_gene: TRBD2
CDR3aa: CASSQGTSGGNIQYF
CDR3nt: TGTGCCAGCAGCCAGGGGACTAGCGGGGGGAACATTCAGTACTTC

abundance: -
j_gene: TRBJ2-7
v_gene: TRBV9
d_gene: TRBD2
CDR3aa: CASSVRGGGSYEQYF
CDR3nt: TGTGCCAGCAGCGTTCGCGGGGGGGGGTCCTACGAGCAGTACTTC

abundance: -
j_gene: TRBJ1-4
v_gene: TRBV4-2
d_gene: TRBD1
CDR3aa: CASSQAGGAELFF
CDR3nt: TGTGCCAGCAGCCAGGCAGGGGGCGCGGAACTGTTTTTT

abundance: -
j_gene: TRBJ2-6
v_gene: TRBV19
d_gene: -
CDR3aa: CASSIQVTGANVLTF
CDR3nt: TGTGCCAGTAGTATACAGGTAACAGGGGCCAACGTCCTGACTTTC

abundance: few
j_gene: TRBJ2-2
v_gene: TRBV2
d_gene: TRBD1
CDR3aa: CASSGPWTGSMGELFF
CDR3nt: TGTGCCAGCAGTGGTCCCTGGACAGGGTCGATGGGGGAGCTGTTTTTT

abundance: -
j_gene: TRBJ2-4
v_gene: TRBV28
d_gene: TRBD2
CDR3aa: CASSFGLAINIQYF
CDR3nt: TGTGCCAGCAGTTTTGGACTAGCGATCAACATTCAGTACTTC

abundance: -
j_gene: TRBJ1-3
v_gene: TRBV7-6
d_gene: TRBD1
CDR3aa: CASSLGTGLSGNTIYF
CDR3nt: TGTGCCAGCAGCCTCGGGACAGGCCTCTCTGGAAACACCATATATTTT

abundance: few
j_gene: TRBJ2-3
v_gene: TRBV2
d_gene: -
CDR3aa: CASSRGQGSTDTQYF
CDR3nt: TGTGCCAGCAGTCGCGGTCAGGGGAGCACAGATACGCAGTATTTT

abundance: once
j_gene: TRBJ1-1
v_gene: TRBV5-1
d_gene: -
CDR3aa: CASSPWGDRNTEAFF
CDR3nt: TGCGCCAGCAGCCCCTGGGGTGACAGGAACACTGAAGCTTTCTTT

abundance: -
j_gene: TRBJ1-4
v_gene: TRBV6-5
d_gene: -
CDR3aa: CASSPSARSEKLFF
CDR3nt: TGTGCCAGCAGTCCCAGCGCGAGGAGCGAAAAACTGTTTTTT

abundance: medium-sized
j_gene: TRBJ2-2
v_gene: TRBV6-5
d_gene: TRBD1
CDR3aa: CASSYRDSTGELFF
CDR3nt: TGTGCCAGCAGTTACCGGGACAGCACCGGGGAGCTGTTTTTT

abundance: -
j_gene: TRBJ1-2
v_gene: TRBV2
d_gene: -
CDR3aa: CASSEEGFGYTF
CDR3nt: TGTGCCAGCAGTGAGGAGGGATTCGGCTACACCTTC

abundance: -
j_gene: TRBJ2-7
v_gene: TRBV5-6
d_gene: TRBD2
CDR3aa: CASSPRLAGGPPSEQYF
CDR3nt: TGTGCCAGCAGCCCCCGGCTAGCGGGAGGGCCCCCGAGCGAGCAGTACTTC